This TCR beta chain came from a study of shared clonotypes between healthy human individuals. Findings and limits, study-wide: Represented diversity (both genetic and exposure-history) was limited by the small number of donors. Larger estimated richness was generally seen in naive subsets than in memory subsets. The generation probabilities recorded for non-shared clonotypes fell below those of clonotypes shared by all four donors.

V lost 3 bases, J lost 1 base, and 16 bases lay in between. Germline V gene lookup returns CDR1 SQVTM and CDR2 ANQGSEA. The CDR3 runs 15 residues. CD4+ cells underwent separation, giving CD45RA+ naive and CD45RA-negative memory subsets. Clones were read by immunoSEQ multiplex PCR, and TCRdb kept only the in-frame ones, dropping some. The table lists under 200,000 clones, roughly 93% of them singletons, with 0.067% in the top ten. With respect to this clone: The antigen remains undetermined.

The receptor was isolated from a young woman in good health. The sample comprised naive CD4+ T cells sorted from blood. Subset reported: CD45RA+ positively selected. This rearrangement joins TRBV29-1 to TRBJ2-7; D is undetermined. CDR3 loop: CSVDSGWGGSYEQYF. CDR3 coding DNA: TGCAGCGTTGACAGTGGGTGGGGTGGGTCCTACGAGCAGTACTTC.